The 25 T cell receptor beta chains presented below share a single source sample, sequenced in a study of identical twins. Using its own MiXCR run on the 5' RACE reads, TCRdb lists one record per CDR3 protein. The sample lists 400,000 to 500,000 distinct CDR3 sequences, roughly 20% occurring once. The sequenced sample consisted of naive T cells sorted from blood. Every receptor here comes from a man over 45 in good health.

The table lists this clonotype with many counts. The rearrangement links TRBV20-1 to TRBJ2-2; 11 nucleotides match TRBD2. After removal of 1 base from V and 6 bases from J, the junction contained 10 bases not matched to a gene. The CDR3 consists of 17 residues. Germline V gene sequence: CDR1 DFQATT, CDR2 SNEGSKA (reference sequence). CDR3 in amino acids: CSARAGLAGGRAGELFF. CDR3 DNA sequence: TGCAGTGCTAGAGCGGGGCTAGCGGGAGGACGAGCCGGGGAGCTGTTTTTT.

The chain joins TRBV12-3 or TRBV12-4 to TRBJ1-5; D is ambiguous. V was cut by 4 bases and J by 3 bases, with 10 bases left in between. The CDR3 extends over 14 amino acids. DNA of the CDR3: TGTGCCAGCAGTTCAACTAGCTTCAATCAGCCCCAGCATTTT. Translated: CASSSTSFNQPQHF.

The genes are TRBV20-1 and TRBJ2-1, with D unresolved. The V gene's germline CDR1 is DFQATT and CDR2 SNEGSKA (reference sequence). CDR3 length equals 16 residues. Trimming removed 6 bases from V and 4 bases from J, with 22 bases in between. For the CDR3, the DNA is TGCAGTGCAGAGTATTCCTTAGCATCTTCATACAATGAGCAGTTCTTC. Its translation is CSAEYSLASSYNEQFF.

The genes are TRBV20-1 and TRBJ2-7; 7 positions agree with TRBD2. CDR3 size: 14 residues. V lost 5 bases, J lost 2 bases, and 9 bases stayed unmatched. Germline V gene data show CDR1 as DFQATT and CDR2 as SNEGSKA (reference sequence). Written as DNA, the CDR3 is TGCAGTGCTGCCGCGGGGGATGCCCCCTACGAGCAGTACTTC. It codes for CSAAAGDAPYEQYF.

The sample holds many counts of this clonotype. The V call is TRBV9, the J call TRBJ1-5; 8 nucleotides agree with TRBD1. This CDR3 region has 14 residues. J gave up 5 bases and V 2 bases, and 3 bases lay outside the gene matches. CDR1 is SGDLS and CDR2 is YYNGEE in the germline V gene. In nucleotides, the CDR3 is TGTGCCAGCAGCGTTGGGACAGGAGATCAGCCCCAGCATTTT. Encoded protein: CASSVGTGDQPQHF. Drawing the rest from reference TRBV9 and TRBJ1-5, the complete variable domain is DSGVTQTPKHLITATGQRVTLRCSPRSGDLSVYWYQQSLDQGLQFLIQYYNGEERAKGNILERFSAQQFPDLHSELNLSSLELGDSALYFCASSVGTGDQPQHFGDGTRLSIL.

This clonotype has more than one count but fewer than ten. The genes are TRBV9 and TRBJ2-2; no clear D gene. V dropped 0 bases and J dropped 3 bases, with 9 bases sitting between them. Germline lookup yields CDR1 SGDLS and CDR2 YYNGEE. The CDR3 contains 15 residues. CDR3 residues: CASSVEGHHTGELFF. The CDR3 DNA reads as TGTGCCAGCAGCGTAGAGGGCCACCACACCGGGGAGCTGTTTTTT.

The chain carries TRBV20-1 and TRBJ2-7, with TRBD2 matching 8 bases. The germline V gene has CDR1 DFQATT and CDR2 SNEGSKA (reference sequence). Trimming at V came to 4 bases and at J to 2 bases, leaving 10 bases not matched to a gene. CDR3 length: 15 residues. CDR3 protein: CSANPGGATTYEQYF. The CDR3 DNA is TGCAGTGCTAACCCCGGGGGGGCCACAACCTACGAGCAGTACTTC.

This sequence joins TRBV6-5 and TRBJ2-5, with TRBD2 matching over 9 bases. Germline CDR1 MNHEY, CDR2 SVGAGI. J was trimmed by 5 bases and V by 2 bases; bases with no gene match: 9. This CDR3 has 16 residues. The CDR3 bases are TGTGCCAGCAGTTACAGGGAACTAGCGGGCAGGGAGACCCAGTACTTC. Translation gives CASSYRELAGRETQYF.

Concerning this clonotype: This could be a read error, since a much larger clone is one nucleotide away. No conserved phenylalanine or tryptophan is present at the end of the CDR3, so a read error is the likely explanation. The CDR3 spells CASSSGQVGTEAFS. Here the CDR3 DNA reads TGTGCCAGCAGTTCGGGACAGGTTGGGACTGAAGCTTTCTCT. The rearrangement links TRBV6-5 to TRBJ1-1; TRBD1 matches at 8 bases. The V segment lost 4 bases and the J segment 5 bases; nucleotides outside the gene matches: 6. Looked up from germline, CDR1 is MNHEY and CDR2 is SVGAGI. The CDR3 length is 14 residues.

The chain couples TRBV9 to TRBJ2-7; D remains ambiguous. The germline V gene has CDR1 SGDLS and CDR2 YYNGEE. The CDR3 contains 16 residues. Trimming shortened V by 4 bases and J by 2 bases, and 19 bases separated the two germline ends. Here the CDR3 DNA reads TGTGCCAGCAGCCCGGGTTGGACGGGCGCAACCTACGAGCAGTACTTC. This gives the protein CASSPGWTGATYEQYF.

V gene TRBV7-2 combines with J gene TRBJ1-2; D unresolved. This CDR3 has 15 amino acids. Trimming stripped 2 bases from V and 4 bases from J, with 14 bases between. In germline, CDR1 is SGHTA, CDR2 FQGNSA. Here the CDR3 reads CASSLSGNRGYGYTF. The CDR3 DNA follows: TGTGCCAGCAGCTTATCCGGGAACAGAGGCTATGGCTACACCTTC. Complete variable domain (other parts from reference TRBV7-2 and TRBJ1-2): GAGVSQSPSNKVTEKGKDVELRCDPISGHTALYWYRQSLGQGLEFLIYFQGNSAPDKSGLPSDRFSAERTGGSVSTLTIQRTQQEDSAVYLCASSLSGNRGYGYTFGSGTRLTVV.

This rearrangement joins TRBV5-1 to TRBJ1-2; tentatively, D is TRBD1 (6 bases). V was clipped by 5 bases and J by 0 bases, with 20 bases between them. CDR3 length equals 17 residues. Germline V gives CDR1 SGHRS, CDR2 YFSETQ. For the CDR3, the DNA is TGCGCCAGCAGGGACCCTACAGGGAATCAAGCTAACTATGGCTACACCTTC. Protein: CASRDPTGNQANYGYTF.

The gene calls are TRBV4-3 and TRBJ1-6; 7 bases match TRBD1. Germline V CDR1 and CDR2: LGHNA, YSLEER. V shed 3 bases, J shed 0 bases, and the junction held 8 bases outside the gene matches. CDR3 length: 18 residues. The CDR3 DNA sequence: TGCGCCAGCAGCCATCGGGACAGACGAAGCTCCTATAATTCACCCCTCCACTTT. The encoded protein is CASSHRDRRSSYNSPLHF.

This clonotype has only a few counts. J is TRBJ2-4 and V is TRBV7-2, with a possible D match to TRBD2 (5 bases). The CDR3 is made up of 13 amino acids. Trimming cost V 2 bases and J 6 bases, with 8 bases left between them. In germline, CDR1 is SGHTA, CDR2 FQGNSA. The CDR3 region is CASSLPSPNIQYF. The CDR3 nucleotides are TGTGCCAGCAGCTTACCTAGCCCAAACATTCAGTACTTC. The full variable domain, rest sourced from reference TRBV7-2 and TRBJ2-4, is GAGVSQSPSNKVTEKGKDVELRCDPISGHTALYWYRQSLGQGLEFLIYFQGNSAPDKSGLPSDRFSAERTGGSVSTLTIQRTQQEDSAVYLCASSLPSPNIQYFGAGTRLSVL.

This clonotype was seen many times. The CDR3 here is CASTQAGTSTDTQYF. The DNA for the CDR3 is TGTGCCAGCACCCAAGCGGGGACTAGCACAGATACGCAGTATTTT. V and J are TRBV7-2 and TRBJ2-3; 7 bases agree with TRBD2. Trimming removed 7 bases from V and 0 bases from J; junction bases left unmatched: 7. The germline gives CDR1 SGHTA, CDR2 FQGNSA. The CDR3 consists of 15 residues.

The chain combines TRBV20-1 with TRBJ2-2, with D possibly matching TRBD2 (5 bases). Germline V CDR1 and CDR2: DFQATT, SNEGSKA (reference sequence). Trimming pared 2 bases from V and 1 base from J, leaving 14 bases between. The CDR3 runs to 16 residues. This chain's CDR3 is CSARYVGRENTGELFF. CDR3 DNA sequence: TGCAGTGCTAGATACGTAGGACGGGAGAACACCGGGGAGCTGTTTTTT.

The J gene is TRBJ2-3, the V gene TRBV4-3; unclear D gene. CDR1 is LGHNA, CDR2 YSLEER, per germline. Trimming stripped 1 base from V and 2 bases from J, with 13 bases between. The CDR3 runs to 16 residues. CDR3 DNA: TGCGCCAGCAGCCAAGGGGTCAACTTTGCCACAGATACGCAGTATTTT. Translation gives CASSQGVNFATDTQYF.

This rearrangement joins TRBV5-1 to TRBJ1-4; tentatively, D is TRBD1 (5 bases). Germline V gene data show CDR1 as SGHRS and CDR2 as YFSETQ. The CDR3 extends over 13 amino acids. V was clipped by 6 bases and J by 4 bases, with 10 bases between them. The CDR3, as DNA: TGCGCCAGCACTGACAGTTTTAATGAAAAACTGTTTTTT. Translation gives CASTDSFNEKLFF.

This clonotype was picked up many times. J is TRBJ1-1 and V is TRBV18; D remains unclear. V was cut by 1 base and J by 0 bases, with 3 bases left in between. The V gene's germline CDR1 is KGHSH and CDR2 LQKENI. This CDR3 has 13 amino acids. The CDR3 loop is CASSPQVNTEAFF. Written as DNA, the CDR3 is TGTGCCAGCTCACCACAGGTGAACACTGAAGCTTTCTTT.

This clonotype has just a few counts. The chain couples TRBV28 to TRBJ1-2, with TRBD1 matching 8 bases. Per germline, CDR1 MDHEN and CDR2 SYDVKM. The CDR3 consists of 13 residues. J was trimmed by 3 bases and V by 4 bases; bases with no gene match: 1. For the CDR3, the DNA is TGTGCCAGCAGTTGGGGACAGGACTATGGCTACACCTTC. The encoded protein is CASSWGQDYGYTF.

This clonotype was detected a few times. The chain links TRBV20-1 to TRBJ2-2; 7 bases line up with TRBD2. CDR3 length: 14 amino acids. V was clipped by 6 bases and J by 6 bases; unmatched bases: 10. The germline gives CDR1 DFQATT, CDR2 SNEGSKA (reference sequence). Here the CDR3 DNA reads TGCAGTGCGAGAACGGCGGCGGGGGCCGGGGAGCTGTTTTTT. As protein: CSARTAAGAGELFF.

There are many counts of this clonotype. The rearrangement joins TRBV6-2 or TRBV6-3 to TRBJ2-4, with D tentatively TRBD1 (6 bases). V lost 8 bases, J lost 0 bases, and 14 bases lay in between. The CDR3 totals 15 residues. Germline V gene data show CDR1 as MNHEY and CDR2 as SVGEGT. The chain's CDR3 is CASGPTGLAKNIQYF. The DNA of the CDR3 is TGTGCCAGCGGTCCCACAGGGCTAGCCAAAAACATTCAGTACTTC.

Only a few counts were recorded for this clonotype. The chain couples TRBV5-6 to TRBJ2-7; either TRBD1 or TRBD2 may fit D (5 bases each). Germline V CDR1 and CDR2: SGHDT, YYEEEE. This CDR3 has 14 amino acids. V was pared by 7 bases and J by 0 bases, with 14 bases between. The CDR3 DNA is TGTGCCAGCCTGGACTTGGGGACCTCCTACGAGCAGTACTTC. Translating it yields CASLDLGTSYEQYF.

This sequence joins TRBV5-1 and TRBJ2-1; TRBD1 agrees at 7 bases. V shed 0 bases, J shed 10 bases, and the junction held 10 bases outside the gene matches. Germline loops: CDR1 SGHRS, CDR2 YFSETQ. CDR3 length equals 15 residues. CDR3 coding DNA: TGCGCCAGCAGCTTGGCTCTAACCGACAGGGAAGAGCAGTTCTTC. Translated, it gives CASSLALTDREEQFF.

This clonotype was found a few times. The rearrangement links TRBV5-1 to TRBJ2-4; no definite D call. From germline, CDR1 is SGHRS and CDR2 YFSETQ. The ends were cut back, 2 bases at V and 0 bases at J, with 12 bases in the middle. The CDR3 is made up of 16 amino acids. CDR3 sequence reads: CASSFGLNQAKNIQYF. In DNA form, the CDR3 reads TGCGCCAGCAGCTTTGGCCTCAACCAAGCCAAAAACATTCAGTACTTC. The full variable domain, in which reference TRBV5-1 and TRBJ2-4 provide the parts outside the CDR3, is KAGVTQTPRYLIKTRGQQVTLSCSPISGHRSVSWYQQTPGQGLQFLFEYFSETQRNKGNFPGRFSGRQFSNSRSEMNVSTLELGDSALYLCASSFGLNQAKNIQYFGAGTRLSVL.